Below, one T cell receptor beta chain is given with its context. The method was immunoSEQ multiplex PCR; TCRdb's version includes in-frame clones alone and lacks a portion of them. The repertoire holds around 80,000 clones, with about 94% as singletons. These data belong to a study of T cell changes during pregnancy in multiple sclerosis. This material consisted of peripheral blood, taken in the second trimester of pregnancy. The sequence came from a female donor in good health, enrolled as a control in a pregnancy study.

This CDR3 is CASSSRDRGYEQYF. Written as DNA, the CDR3 is TGTGCCAGCAGCTCCCGGGACAGGGGGTACGAGCAGTACTTC. The chain employs TRBV11-2 and TRBJ2-7; 11 bases agree with TRBD1. The CDR3 is 14 residues long. V was clipped by 4 bases and J by 4 bases; unmatched bases: 3. Germline assignment: CDR1 SGHAT and CDR2 FQNNGV. Based on the CDR3 plus reference TRBV11-2 and TRBJ2-7, the full variable domain is EAGVAQSPRYKIIEKRQSVAFWCNPISGHATLYWYQQILGQGPKLLIQFQNNGVVDDSQLPKDRFSAERLKGVDSTLKIQPAKLEDSAVYLCASSSRDRGYEQYFGPGTRLTVT.